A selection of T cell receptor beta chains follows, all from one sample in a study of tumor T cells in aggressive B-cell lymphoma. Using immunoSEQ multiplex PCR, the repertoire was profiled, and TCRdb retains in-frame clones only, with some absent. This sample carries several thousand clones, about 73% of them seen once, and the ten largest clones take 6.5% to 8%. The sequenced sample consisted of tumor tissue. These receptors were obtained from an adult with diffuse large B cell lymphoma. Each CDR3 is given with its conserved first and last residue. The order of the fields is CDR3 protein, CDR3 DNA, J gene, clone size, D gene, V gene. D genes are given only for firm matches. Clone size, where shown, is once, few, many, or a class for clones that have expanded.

CASSVRYRLSGSEADTQYF,TGTGCCAGCAGCGTTCGATATCGTCTCAGCGGGAGTGAGGCAGATACGCAGTATTTT,TRBJ2-3,.,TRBD2,TRBV7-9
CASSVQTGGGTEAFF,TGTGCCAGCAGCGTTCAGACAGGGGGCGGCACTGAAGCTTTCTTT,TRBJ1-1,.,TRBD1,TRBV7-9
CASSGDYRIETQYF,TGTGCCAGCAGTGGGGACTATAGAATAGAGACCCAGTACTTC,TRBJ2-5,.,TRBD2,TRBV27
CASSSRLEDYEQYF,TGTGCCAGCAGTTCCAGGTTGGAAGACTACGAGCAGTACTTC,TRBJ2-7,.,.,TRBV27
CASSPQGYSTDTQYF,TGCGCCAGCAGTCCACAGGGATATAGCACAGATACGCAGTATTTT,TRBJ2-3,.,.,TRBV5-1
CASSGGTSGTDTQYF,TGTGCCAGCAGCGGAGGTACCTCAGGCACAGATACGCAGTATTTT,TRBJ2-3,.,.,TRBV11-2
CASSSRTGLNTEAFF,TGTGCCAGCAGTTCACGGACAGGACTTAACACTGAAGCTTTCTTT,TRBJ1-1,.,TRBD1,TRBV27
CASSLQADGYTF,TGTGCCAGCAGCTTACAGGCGGACGGCTACACCTTC,TRBJ1-2,.,.,TRBV5-1
CSVPGGRTGELFF,TGCAGCGTACCCGGGGGGCGGACCGGGGAGCTATTTTTT,TRBJ2-2,.,.,TRBV29-1
CASSRSGTSGITDTQYF,TGTGCCAGCAGCCGATCGGGGACTAGCGGGATAACAGATACGCAGTATTTT,TRBJ2-3,.,TRBD2,TRBV4-2
CSVEWAREGQSYEQYF,TGCAGCGTTGAGTGGGCGAGGGAGGGGCAATCCTACGAGCAGTACTTC,TRBJ2-7,.,TRBD2,TRBV29-1
CASSPYTDTQYF,TGTGCCAGCAGCCCGTACACAGATACGCAGTATTTT,TRBJ2-3,.,.,TRBV5-6
CASSLAGSGETQYF,TGTGCCAGCAGCTTAGCCGGGAGCGGGGAGACCCAGTACTTC,TRBJ2-5,.,.,TRBV13
CASSPQASGSGTDTQYF,TGTGCCAGCTCACCGCAAGCTAGCGGGAGCGGCACAGATACGCAGTATTTT,TRBJ2-3,.,TRBD2,TRBV18
CASRLTGGQGEQYF,TGTGCCAGCAGGCTGACAGGGGGCCAGGGCGAGCAGTACTTC,TRBJ2-7,.,TRBD1,TRBV27
CASSPRGPYEQYF,TGCGCCAGCAGCCCCAGGGGACCCTACGAGCAGTACTTC,TRBJ2-7,few,.,TRBV5-1
CSVGTGAGPQETQYF,TGCAGCGTGGGGACAGGGGCCGGTCCCCAAGAGACCCAGTACTTC,TRBJ2-5,.,TRBD1,TRBV29-1
CASSGLGGVYEQYF,TGTGCCAGCAGCGGGCTAGGGGGGGTCTACGAGCAGTACTTC,TRBJ2-7,.,.,TRBV21-1
CASSPWGREAFF,TGTGCCAGCAGCCCCTGGGGCAGGGAAGCTTTCTTT,TRBJ1-1,few,.,TRBV13
CASSLTTGNNSPLHF,TGTGCCAGCAGTCTTACGACAGGGAATAATTCACCCCTCCACTTT,TRBJ1-6,.,TRBD1,TRBV6-6
CASSFNSNQPQHF,TGTGCCAGCAGTTTTAATAGCAATCAGCCCCAGCATTTT,TRBJ1-5,.,.,TRBV6-5
CASSRGQGNQPQHF,TGTGCCAGCAGCCGGGGACAGGGCAATCAGCCCCAGCATTTT,TRBJ1-5,large,TRBD1,TRBV13
CASSTIHDRYTDTQYF,TGTGCCAGCAGTACTATCCACGACAGGTACACAGATACGCAGTATTTT,TRBJ2-3,.,.,TRBV28
CASGPGRGTGELFF,TGTGCCAGTGGCCCAGGCAGGGGGACCGGGGAGCTGTTTTTT,TRBJ2-2,.,TRBD1,TRBV2
CASSLSVNYEQYF,TGTGCCAGCAGTTTATCAGTCAACTACGAGCAGTACTTC,TRBJ2-7,.,.,TRBV27
CASTLQGAKLLNGYTF,TGTGCCAGCACCTTACAGGGGGCTAAACTCCTAAATGGCTACACCTTC,TRBJ1-2,.,TRBD1,TRBV28
CASSPIMGAAFSTIYF,TGCGCCAGCAGCCCGATAATGGGAGCGGCCTTCAGTACCATATATTTT,TRBJ1-3,few,.,TRBV4-1
CSVARLNTEAFF,TGCAGCGTTGCTAGGTTGAACACTGAAGCTTTCTTT,TRBJ1-1,.,.,TRBV29-1
CASSFRQENTEAFF,TGTGCCAGCAGCTTCCGACAGGAGAACACTGAAGCTTTCTTT,TRBJ1-1,few,.,TRBV9
CASSLMGLAGGMSYNEQFF,TGTGCCAGCAGCTTAATGGGACTAGCGGGAGGCATGTCCTACAATGAGCAGTTCTTC,TRBJ2-1,.,TRBD2,TRBV7-3
CASSEGVEGGFQPQHF,TGTGCCAGCAGTGAGGGTGTAGAGGGAGGTTTTCAGCCCCAGCATTTT,TRBJ1-5,.,.,TRBV2
CSVEKGEAFF,TGCAGCGTTGAAAAGGGGGAAGCTTTCTTT,TRBJ1-1,.,.,TRBV29-1
CASSSPTGPTDTQYF,TGCGCCAGCAGCTCCCCGACAGGGCCCACAGATACGCAGTATTTT,TRBJ2-3,.,TRBD1,TRBV5-1
CSADYENEQFF,TGCAGTGCTGACTACGAGAATGAGCAGTTCTTC,TRBJ2-1,.,.,TRBV20-1
CASKEGIWNTIYF,TGTGCCAGCAAAGAGGGCATTTGGAACACCATATATTTT,TRBJ1-3,.,.,TRBV6-1
CASSTAAGGSTDTQYF,TGTGCCAGCAGCACCGCGGCAGGGGGGAGCACAGATACGCAGTATTTT,TRBJ2-3,few,.,TRBV7-2
CASSLAPARGEQYF,TGCGCCAGCAGCTTGGCCCCGGCGAGAGGCGAGCAGTACTTC,TRBJ2-7,.,.,TRBV5-1
CASSLGAGGTTDTQYF,TGTGCCAGCAGCTTGGGGGCGGGAGGAACCACAGATACGCAGTATTTT,TRBJ2-3,.,TRBD2,TRBV5-6
CASRIYFTGLAGRNEQFF,TGTGCCAGCAGAATATATTTCACGGGACTAGCGGGCCGCAATGAGCAGTTCTTC,TRBJ2-1,.,TRBD2,TRBV6-4
CATRTGSGNEQFF,TGTGCCACCCGGACAGGGTCCGGCAATGAGCAGTTCTTC,TRBJ2-1,.,TRBD1,TRBV7-3
CASHRRGRPDTQYF,TGTGCCAGTCACAGGCGTGGAAGGCCAGATACGCAGTATTTT,TRBJ2-3,.,.,TRBV28
CASSLSGTGVEEQYF,TGCGCCAGCAGCTTGTCCGGGACAGGGGTTGAAGAGCAGTACTTC,TRBJ2-7,.,TRBD1,TRBV5-1